This entry features one T cell receptor (beta chain) sequence. The repertoire was sequenced with immunoSEQ multiplex PCR; TCRdb's copy has only in-frame clones and lacks some. The table lists fewer than 400,000 clones, about 90% of them singletons, with approximately 1.8% in the top ten. V trimming: 5 bases; J trimming: 0 bases; junction bases outside the gene matches: 8. Germline V CDR1 and CDR2: SQVTM, ANQGSEA. The CDR3 runs 15 residues. This record belongs to a study of blood T cell repertoires in COVID-19. The genes are TRBV29-1 and TRBJ1-2; TRBD1 agrees at 8 bases. The sequencing input was peripheral blood. The clonotype was recovered from a woman in her twenties or thirties with COVID-19, enrolled during active disease. In nucleotides, the CDR3 is TGCAGCGTTTCCCCTGACAGGGGCACTAACTATGGCTACACCTTC. Amino acid sequence: CSVSPDRGTNYGYTF.